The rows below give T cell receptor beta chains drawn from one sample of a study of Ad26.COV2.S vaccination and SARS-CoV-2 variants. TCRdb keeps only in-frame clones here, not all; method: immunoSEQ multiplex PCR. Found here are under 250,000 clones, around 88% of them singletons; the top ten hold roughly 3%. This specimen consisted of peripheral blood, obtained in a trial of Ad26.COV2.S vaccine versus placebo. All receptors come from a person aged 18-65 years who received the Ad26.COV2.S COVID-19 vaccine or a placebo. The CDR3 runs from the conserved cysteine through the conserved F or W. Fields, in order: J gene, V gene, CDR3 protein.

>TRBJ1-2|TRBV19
CASSKLVGAGTTYGYTF
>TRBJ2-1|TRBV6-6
CASTPGSYNEQFF
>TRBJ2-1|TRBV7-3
CASSRRNRDSNNEQFF
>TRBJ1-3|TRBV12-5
CASGPKPKTGGSGNTIYF
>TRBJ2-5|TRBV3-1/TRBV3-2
CASSQGGSQETQYF
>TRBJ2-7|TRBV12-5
CASDAGTGQGYEQYF
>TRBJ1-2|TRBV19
CASSQGQVHLGYGYTF
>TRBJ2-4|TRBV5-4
CASRRGGTKNIQYF
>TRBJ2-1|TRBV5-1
CASSLAGTGFTNEQFF
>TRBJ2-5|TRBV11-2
CASSFQVRQETQYF
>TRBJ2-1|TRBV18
CASADLTGSSEQFF
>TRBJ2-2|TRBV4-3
CASSRRTGELFF
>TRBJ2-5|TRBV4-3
CASSQDGDQETQYF
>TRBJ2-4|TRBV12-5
CASGLVGGRSAKNIQYF
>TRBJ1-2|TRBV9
CASSVGDGDVYGYTF
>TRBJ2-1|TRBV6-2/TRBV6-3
CASSPRPGGGEQFF
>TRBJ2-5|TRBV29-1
CSVPPSDWRETQYF
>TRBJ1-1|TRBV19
CASILGQAGTTEAFF
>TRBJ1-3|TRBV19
CATLDSGSGNTIYF
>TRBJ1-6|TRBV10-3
CAISERGRAGNSPLHF
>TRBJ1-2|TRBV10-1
CASSEGRGMGGYTF
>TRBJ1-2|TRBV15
CATSPRQGRYGYTF
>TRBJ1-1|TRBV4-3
CASSHTGREAFF
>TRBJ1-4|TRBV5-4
CASRPAGTNEKLFF
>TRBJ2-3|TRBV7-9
CASSLQQGDTQYF
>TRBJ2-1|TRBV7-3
CASSPFGLAGVNNEQFF
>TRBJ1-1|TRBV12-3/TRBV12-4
CASSGTGGVAFF
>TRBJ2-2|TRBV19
CASSISPTATGELFF
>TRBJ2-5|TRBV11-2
CASSGLAGQETQYF
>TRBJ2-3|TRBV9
CASSVVPGAPDTQYF
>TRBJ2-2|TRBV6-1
CASSEASGGPTGELFF
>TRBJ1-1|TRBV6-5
CASSYSNSGGPEAFF
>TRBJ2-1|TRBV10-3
CAISDQTSGGLEQFF
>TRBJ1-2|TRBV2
CASPDRGYGYTF
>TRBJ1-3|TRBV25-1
CASMNRGYGNTIYF
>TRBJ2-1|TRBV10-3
CAISEPGTSGGPGNEQFF
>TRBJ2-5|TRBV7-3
CASSLKGTGRGETQYF
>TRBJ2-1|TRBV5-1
CASSLVGYNEQFF
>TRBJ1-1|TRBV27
CASSSRTGVMNTEAFF
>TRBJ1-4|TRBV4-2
CASSQDSSGVSGKLFF
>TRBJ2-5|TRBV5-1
CASSLGQPRATQYF
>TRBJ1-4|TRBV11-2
CASSEAETTNEKLFF
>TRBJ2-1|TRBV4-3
CASSQVTHNEQFF
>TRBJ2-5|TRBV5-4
CASSLLVRTDSQETQYF
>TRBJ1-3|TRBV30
CAWSVWGSSGNTIYF
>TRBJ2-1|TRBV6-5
CASNPGLARNEQFF
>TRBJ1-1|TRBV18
CASSPRDRGLNTEAFF
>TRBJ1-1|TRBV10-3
CAISESPVTEAFF
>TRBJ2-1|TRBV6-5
CASSYSFAYNEQFF
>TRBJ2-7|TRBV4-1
CASSQYRDGDEQYF
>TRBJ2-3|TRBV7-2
CASSLGSGGDTQYF
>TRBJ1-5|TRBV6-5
CASKNSNQPQHF
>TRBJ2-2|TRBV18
CASSPSRQGPANTGELFF
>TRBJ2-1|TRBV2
CASMKRGDSYNEQFF
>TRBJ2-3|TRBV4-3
CASSQDRRKAESTDTQYF
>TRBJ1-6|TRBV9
CASSVVGFESPLHF
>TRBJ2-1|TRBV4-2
CASSSQDEQFF
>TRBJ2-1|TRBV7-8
CASSYPGGTSGASSYNEQFF
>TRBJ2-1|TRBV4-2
CASSQGRTSGRARFNEQFF